This TCR beta chain was found in a study of blood T cells in healthy people across ages. The CDR3 loop spans 15 amino acids. Germline V CDR1 and CDR2: MGHRA, YSYEKL. Unmatched junction bases numbered 16, after V lost 8 bases and J lost 7 bases. This clonotype has just a few counts. Donors ranged from roughly 6 to 90 years old and were healthy Caucasians in Russia. Every sample gave at least 5 micrograms of total RNA when it was extracted. Using a J-beta primer mix together with a sample-barcoded 5' primer, a second PCR was run for roughly 6 to 12 cycles. TCRdb re-called the 5' RACE reads through MiXCR, storing one row per CDR3 protein. The sample shows fewer than 1.5 million distinct CDR3 sequences, 42% of them seen only once.

The receptor's source is a woman aged 18 to 35 in good health. The sample was blood. V and J are TRBV4-1 and TRBJ2-7; 8 nucleotides agree with TRBD1. CDR3: CASRPSPTGAEEQYF. CDR3 bases: TGCGCCAGCCGCCCTTCCCCGACAGGGGCGGAAGAGCAGTACTTC.